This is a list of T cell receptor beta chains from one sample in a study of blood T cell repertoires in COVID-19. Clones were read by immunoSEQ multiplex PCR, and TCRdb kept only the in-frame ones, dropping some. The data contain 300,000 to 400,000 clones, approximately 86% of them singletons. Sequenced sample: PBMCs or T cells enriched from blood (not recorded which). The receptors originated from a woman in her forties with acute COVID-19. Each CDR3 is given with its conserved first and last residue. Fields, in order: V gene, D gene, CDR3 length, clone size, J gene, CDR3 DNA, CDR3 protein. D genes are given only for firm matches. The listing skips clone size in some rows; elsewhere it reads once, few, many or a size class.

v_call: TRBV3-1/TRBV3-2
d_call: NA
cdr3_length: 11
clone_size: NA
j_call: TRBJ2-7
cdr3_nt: TGTGCCAGCAGCCAAGTTAGCGAGCAGTACTTC
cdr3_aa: CASSQVSEQYF

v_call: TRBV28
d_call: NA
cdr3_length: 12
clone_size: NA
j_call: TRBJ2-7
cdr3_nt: TGTGCCAGCAGTCAAAATCCCCCCGAGCAGTACTTC
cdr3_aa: CASSQNPPEQYF

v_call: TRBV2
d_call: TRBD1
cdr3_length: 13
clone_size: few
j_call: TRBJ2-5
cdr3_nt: TGTGCCAGCAGACAGGGGGCGGGGGAGACCCAGTACTTC
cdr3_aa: CASRQGAGETQYF

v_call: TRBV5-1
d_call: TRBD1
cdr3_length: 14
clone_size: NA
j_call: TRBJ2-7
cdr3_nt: TGCGCCAGCAGCTCCGGACAGGGATCCTACGAGCAGTACTTC
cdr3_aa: CASSSGQGSYEQYF

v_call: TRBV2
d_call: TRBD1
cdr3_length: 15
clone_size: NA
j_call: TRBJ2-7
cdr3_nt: TGTGCCAGCAGGCTCCGGGACAGGGGAGCCTACGAGCAGTACTTC
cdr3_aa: CASRLRDRGAYEQYF

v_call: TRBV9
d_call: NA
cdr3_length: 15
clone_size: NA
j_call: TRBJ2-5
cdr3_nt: TGTGCCAGCAGCGGGAGCCCCAGATCGGAAGAGACCCAGTACTTC
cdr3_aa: CASSGSPRSEETQYF

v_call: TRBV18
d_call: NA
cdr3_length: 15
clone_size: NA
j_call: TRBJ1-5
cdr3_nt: TGTGCCAGCTCACCACCATCAGGGGGCAATCAGCCCCAGCATTTT
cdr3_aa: CASSPPSGGNQPQHF

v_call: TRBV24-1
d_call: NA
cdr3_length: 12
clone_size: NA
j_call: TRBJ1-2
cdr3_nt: TGTGCCACCAGTGGTGCCAGCGATGGCTACACCTTC
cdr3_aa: CATSGASDGYTF

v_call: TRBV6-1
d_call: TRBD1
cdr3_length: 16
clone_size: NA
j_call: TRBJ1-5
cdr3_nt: TGTGCCAGCAGTGCCCGGGACAGGGGGCGCGATCAGCCCCAGCATTTT
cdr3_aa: CASSARDRGRDQPQHF

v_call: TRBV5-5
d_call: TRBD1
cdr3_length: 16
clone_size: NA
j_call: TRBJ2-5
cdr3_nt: TGTGCCAGCAGCTTGGGGACACCGGGACAGGGGGAGACCCAGTACTTC
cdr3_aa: CASSLGTPGQGETQYF

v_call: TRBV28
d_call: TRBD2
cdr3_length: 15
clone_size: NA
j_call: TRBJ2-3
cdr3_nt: TGTGCCAGCAGTTTCTGGCTAGCGGGATCAGATACGCAGTATTTT
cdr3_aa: CASSFWLAGSDTQYF

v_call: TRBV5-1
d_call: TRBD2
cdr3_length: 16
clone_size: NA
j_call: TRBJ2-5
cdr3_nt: TGCGCCAGCAGCCGGTGGGGCGGGGGGTCCAAAGAGACCCAGTACTTC
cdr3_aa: CASSRWGGGSKETQYF

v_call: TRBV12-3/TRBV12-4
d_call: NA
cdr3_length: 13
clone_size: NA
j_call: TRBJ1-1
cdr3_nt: TGTGCCAGCAGCCAAGCGATTAACACTGAAGCTTTCTTT
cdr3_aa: CASSQAINTEAFF

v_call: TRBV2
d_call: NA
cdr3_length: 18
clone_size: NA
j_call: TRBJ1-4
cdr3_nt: TGTGCCAGCAGTGACCCCCGGGGGGACCCGTTCTTTAATGAAAAACTGTTTTTT
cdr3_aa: CASSDPRGDPFFNEKLFF

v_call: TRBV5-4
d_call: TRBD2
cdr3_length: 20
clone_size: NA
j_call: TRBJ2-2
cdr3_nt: TGTGCCAGCAGCTCGGCGGGAGACTCTATTTTGCCGGCGAACACCGGGGAGCTGTTTTTT
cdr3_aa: CASSSAGDSILPANTGELFF

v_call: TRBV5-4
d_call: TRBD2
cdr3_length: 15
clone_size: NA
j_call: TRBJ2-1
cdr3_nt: TGTGCCAGCACATTAGCGGGAGGGCCCGAGGGGGCGCAGTTCTTC
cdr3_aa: CASTLAGGPEGAQFF

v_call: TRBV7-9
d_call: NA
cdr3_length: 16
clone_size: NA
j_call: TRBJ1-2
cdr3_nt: TGTGCCAGCAGCTTAGTAATGTCAGAGGGAGTAGATGGCTACACCTTC
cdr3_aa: CASSLVMSEGVDGYTF

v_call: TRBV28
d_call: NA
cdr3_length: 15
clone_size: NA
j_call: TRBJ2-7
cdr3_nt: TGTGCCAGCAGCTACAAGATGGGACTTAACTACGAGCAGTACTTC
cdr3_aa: CASSYKMGLNYEQYF

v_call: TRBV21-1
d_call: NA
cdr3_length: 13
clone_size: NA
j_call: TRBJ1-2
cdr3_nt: TGTGCCAGCAGCAATACAGGGACCTATGGCTACACCTTC
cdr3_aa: CASSNTGTYGYTF

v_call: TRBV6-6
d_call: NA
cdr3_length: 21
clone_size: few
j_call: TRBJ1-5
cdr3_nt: TGTGCCAGCAGCTCCCCAAGAAACAACCACAGGGTTTTGAGTAGCAATCAGCCCCAGCATTTT
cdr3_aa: CASSSPRNNHRVLSSNQPQHF

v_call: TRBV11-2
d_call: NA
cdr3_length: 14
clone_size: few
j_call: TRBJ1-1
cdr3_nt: TGTGCCAGCAGGACCCGCGGGGGTGGCACTGAAGCTTTCTTT
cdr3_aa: CASRTRGGGTEAFF

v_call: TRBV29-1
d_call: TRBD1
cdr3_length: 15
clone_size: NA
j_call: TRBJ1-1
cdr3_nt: TGCAGCGCGACTCCTTGGACAGGGACGAACACTGAAGCTTTCTTT
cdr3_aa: CSATPWTGTNTEAFF

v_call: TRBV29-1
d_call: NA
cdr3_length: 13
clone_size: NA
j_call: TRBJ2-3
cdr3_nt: TGCAGCGCCTCTAGATTGCTCACAGATACGCAGTATTTT
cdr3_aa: CSASRLLTDTQYF

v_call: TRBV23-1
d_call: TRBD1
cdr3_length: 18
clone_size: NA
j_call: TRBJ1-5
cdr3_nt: TGCGCCAGCAACCCGCCCGGACAGGGCTCATATAGCAATCAGCCCCAGCATTTT
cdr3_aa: CASNPPGQGSYSNQPQHF

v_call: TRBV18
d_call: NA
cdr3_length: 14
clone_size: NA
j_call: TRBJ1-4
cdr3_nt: TGTGCCAGCTCACCTCTACAGGGAGAAGGGAAACTGTTTTTT
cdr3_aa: CASSPLQGEGKLFF

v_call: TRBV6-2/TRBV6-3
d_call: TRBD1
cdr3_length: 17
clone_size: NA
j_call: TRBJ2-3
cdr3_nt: TGTGCCAGCAGTTACCCCCGGGACAGGGGATCGGCAGATACGCAGTATTTT
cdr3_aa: CASSYPRDRGSADTQYF

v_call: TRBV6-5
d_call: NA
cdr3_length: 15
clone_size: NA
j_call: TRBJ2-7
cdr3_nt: TGTGCCAGCAGCCTTTCCGCGGACGGGGCCTACGAGCAGTACTTC
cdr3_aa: CASSLSADGAYEQYF

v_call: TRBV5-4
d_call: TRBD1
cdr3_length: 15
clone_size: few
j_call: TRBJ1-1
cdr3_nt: TGTGCCAGCCTGCGGCCAGGGGGGACAGGGGGAGAAGCTTTCTTT
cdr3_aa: CASLRPGGTGGEAFF

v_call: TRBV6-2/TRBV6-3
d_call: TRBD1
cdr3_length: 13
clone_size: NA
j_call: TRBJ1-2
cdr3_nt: TGTGCCAGCAGTTTCCAGGACAGGTCCCTCTGCACCTTC
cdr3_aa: CASSFQDRSLCTF

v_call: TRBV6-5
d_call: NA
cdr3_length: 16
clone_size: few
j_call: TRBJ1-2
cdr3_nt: TGTGCCAGCAGTTATACCAGGACTCCAACTAACTATGGCTACACCTTC
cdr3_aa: CASSYTRTPTNYGYTF

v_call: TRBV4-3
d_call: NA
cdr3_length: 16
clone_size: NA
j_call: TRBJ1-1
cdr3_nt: TGCGCCAGCAGCCAAGATCTTAGACAGCGATACACTGAAGCTTTCTTT
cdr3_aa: CASSQDLRQRYTEAFF

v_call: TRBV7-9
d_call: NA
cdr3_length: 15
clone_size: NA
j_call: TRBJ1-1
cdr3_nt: TGTGCCAGCAGCCTAGCCCAGGGAATGAACACTGAAGCTTTCTTT
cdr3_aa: CASSLAQGMNTEAFF

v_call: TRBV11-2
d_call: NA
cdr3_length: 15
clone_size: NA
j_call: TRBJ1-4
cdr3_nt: TGTGCCAGCAGCATAGGACTTCTCCCTAATGAAAAACTGTTTTTT
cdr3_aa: CASSIGLLPNEKLFF

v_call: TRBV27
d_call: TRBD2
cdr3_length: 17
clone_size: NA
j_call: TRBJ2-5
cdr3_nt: TGTGCCAGCAGTTTATCCCTACCGACTAGCGGCCCTGAGGCCCAGTACTTC
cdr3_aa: CASSLSLPTSGPEAQYF

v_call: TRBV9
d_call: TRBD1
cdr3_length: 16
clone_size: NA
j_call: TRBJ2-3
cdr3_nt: TGTGCCAGCAGCGTAGGATACAGGGGCTCCTCAGATACGCAGTATTTT
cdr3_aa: CASSVGYRGSSDTQYF

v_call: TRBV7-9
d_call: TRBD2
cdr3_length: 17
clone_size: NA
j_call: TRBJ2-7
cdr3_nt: TGTGCCAGCAGCTTAGCGGAGGGTCTAGCGGGGGCCTACGAGCAGTACTTC
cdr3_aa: CASSLAEGLAGAYEQYF

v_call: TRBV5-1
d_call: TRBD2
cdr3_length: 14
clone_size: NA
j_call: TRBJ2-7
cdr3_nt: TGCGCCATCCCTCAGGCGGGGGTAGTTCACGAGCAGTACTTC
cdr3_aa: CAIPQAGVVHEQYF

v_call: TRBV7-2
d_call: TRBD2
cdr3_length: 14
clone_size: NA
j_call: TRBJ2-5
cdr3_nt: TGTGCCAGCAGCTTAATTACTAGCGCAGGGACCCAGTACTTC
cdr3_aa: CASSLITSAGTQYF

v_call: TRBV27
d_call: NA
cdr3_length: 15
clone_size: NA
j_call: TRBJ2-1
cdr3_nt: TGTGCCAGCAATAACGTCGGGAGTATGGCGAATGGGCAGTTCTTC
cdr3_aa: CASNNVGSMANGQFF

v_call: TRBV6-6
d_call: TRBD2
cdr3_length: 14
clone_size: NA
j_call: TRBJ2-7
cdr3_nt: TGTGCCAGCAGGAAGACTAGCGGGATTTACGAGCAGTACTTC
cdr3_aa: CASRKTSGIYEQYF

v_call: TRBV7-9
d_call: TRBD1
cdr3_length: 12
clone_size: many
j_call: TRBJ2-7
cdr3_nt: TGTGCCAGCTCAGCGGACAGGGACGAGCAGTACTTC
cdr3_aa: CASSADRDEQYF

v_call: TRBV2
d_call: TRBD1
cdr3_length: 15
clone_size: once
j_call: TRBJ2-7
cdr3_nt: TGTGCCAGCAGTGGGGGGGACAGGGGATCCTACGAGCAGTACTTC
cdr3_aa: CASSGGDRGSYEQYF

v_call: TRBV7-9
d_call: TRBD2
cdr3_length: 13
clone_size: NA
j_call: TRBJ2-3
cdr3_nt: TGTGCCAGCAGCCTGGGGGGGACAGATACGCAGTATTTT
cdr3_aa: CASSLGGTDTQYF

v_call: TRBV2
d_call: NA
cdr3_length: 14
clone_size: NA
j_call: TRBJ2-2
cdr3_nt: TGTGCCAGCCAGGGGGGTAGGAACACCGGGGAGCTGTTTTTT
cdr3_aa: CASQGGRNTGELFF

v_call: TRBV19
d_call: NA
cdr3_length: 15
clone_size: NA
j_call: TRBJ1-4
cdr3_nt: TGTGCCAGTAGTGCCCTGACAGGTGATCGGGAAAAACTGTTTTTT
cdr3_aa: CASSALTGDREKLFF

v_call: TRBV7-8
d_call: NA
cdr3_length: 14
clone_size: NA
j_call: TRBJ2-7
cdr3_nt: TGTGCCAGCGGGAGTGGGGACTCGTTCTACGAGCAGTACTTC
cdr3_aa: CASGSGDSFYEQYF

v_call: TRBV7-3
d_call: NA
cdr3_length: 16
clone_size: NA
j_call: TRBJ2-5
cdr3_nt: TGTGCCAGCAGCCTAAATGTGGGGGGGCCTTTCGAGACCCAGTACTTC
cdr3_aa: CASSLNVGGPFETQYF

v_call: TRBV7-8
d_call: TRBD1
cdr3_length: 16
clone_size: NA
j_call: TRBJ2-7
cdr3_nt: TGTGCCAGCAGCTTAGGCTCCGGGACAGGGGCCTACGAGCAGTACTTC
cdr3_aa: CASSLGSGTGAYEQYF

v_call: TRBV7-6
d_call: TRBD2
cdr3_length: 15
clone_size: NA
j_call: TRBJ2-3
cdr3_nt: TGTGCCAGCAGCTTACTAGCGGCAGGCACAGATACGCAGTATTTT
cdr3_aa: CASSLLAAGTDTQYF

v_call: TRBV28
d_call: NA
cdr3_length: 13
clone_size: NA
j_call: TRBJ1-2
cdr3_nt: TGTGCCAGCAGTATAGCCAGAAACTATGGCTACACCTTC
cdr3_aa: CASSIARNYGYTF

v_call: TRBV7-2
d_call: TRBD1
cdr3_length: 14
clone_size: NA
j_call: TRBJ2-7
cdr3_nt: TGTGCCAGCAGCCTGGGACAGGGGGAATACGAGCAGTACTTC
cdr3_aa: CASSLGQGEYEQYF

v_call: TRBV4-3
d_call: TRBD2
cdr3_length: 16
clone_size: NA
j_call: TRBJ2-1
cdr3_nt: TGCGCCAGCAGCCGCGCGACTAGCAGCCCCTACAATGAGCAGTTCTTC
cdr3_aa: CASSRATSSPYNEQFF

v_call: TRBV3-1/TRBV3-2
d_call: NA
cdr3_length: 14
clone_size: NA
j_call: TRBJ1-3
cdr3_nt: TGTGCCAGCAGCCATGATGCAGAAGGAAACACCATATATTTT
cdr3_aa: CASSHDAEGNTIYF